The 5 T cell receptor beta chains presented below share a single source sample, sequenced in a study of cytomegalovirus exposure and HLA in healthy donors. TCRdb keeps only in-frame clones here, not all; method: immunoSEQ multiplex PCR. This sample has about 160,000 clones; just under 90% occur once, and the top ten carry 9% to 12%. Sequences were obtained from PBMCs. These receptors all come from a woman aged 18-29 years in good health and CMV-seropositive.

This clone was seen once. The chain employs TRBV9 and TRBJ1-2; D possibly corresponds to TRBD1 (5 bases). The V end was cut by 4 bases, the J end by 4 bases, with 20 bases between. CDR1 and CDR2 from the germline V gene are SGDLS and YYNGEE. This CDR3 has 16 amino acids. The chain's CDR3 is CASSLARTNKLYGYTF. CDR3 nucleotides: TGTGCCAGCAGCCTAGCCAGGACAAACAAGCTCTATGGCTACACCTTC.

The gene calls are TRBV29-1 and TRBJ2-3, with D possibly matching TRBD1 (6 bases). This CDR3 is 14 amino acids long. V was trimmed by 4 bases and J by 3 bases, leaving 14 bases between them. Germline V gene lookup returns CDR1 SQVTM and CDR2 ANQGSEA. This CDR3 is CSVGEQGTTDTQYF. CDR3 bases: TGCAGCGTTGGAGAACAGGGTACTACAGATACGCAGTATTTT.

V usage is TRBV19 and J usage is TRBJ2-3; weak D call: TRBD1 (6 bases). Germline CDR1 and CDR2: LNHDA and SQIVND (reference sequence). The length of the CDR3 is 15 residues. V lost 3 bases, J lost 4 bases, and 14 bases lay in between. The CDR3 nucleotides are TGTGCCAGTAGTATTCAGAAACAGGGCGCAGATACGCAGTATTTT. The encoded protein is CASSIQKQGADTQYF.

CDR3 residues: CASREDRGANTGELFF. The DNA for the CDR3 is TGCGCCAGCAGGGAAGACAGGGGTGCGAACACCGGGGAGCTGTTTTTT. The rearrangement joins TRBV10-1 to TRBJ2-2; 8 positions agree with TRBD1. This CDR3 contains 16 residues. Germline lookup yields CDR1 WNHNN and CDR2 SYGVQD (reference sequence). V trimming: 6 bases; J trimming: 0 bases; junction bases outside the gene matches: 6.

V usage is TRBV13 and J usage is TRBJ2-7, with TRBD1 matching over 7 bases. From germline, CDR1 is PRHDT and CDR2 FYEKMQ (reference sequence). The CDR3 runs 13 residues. V lost 5 bases to trimming and J lost 0 bases; unmatched junction nucleotides: 1. Written as DNA, the CDR3 is TGTGCCAGCAGCGGGACAGCCTCCTACGAGCAGTACTTC. It yields the protein CASSGTASYEQYF.